This TCR beta chain appears in the sequencing data of a study of CD8 T cells in ankylosing spondylitis. General observations from the study: The authors reported significant enrichment of disease-linked clones in matched ankylosing spondylitis synovial fluid. A TCR beta motif of several highly homologous variants seemed to mark ankylosing spondylitis blood.

One entry per CDR3 protein, called by TCRdb with MiXCR from the 5' RACE reads. This table holds about 160,000 distinct CDR3 sequences, 44% found once. V was cut by 8 bases and J by 0 bases, with 17 bases left in between. The CDR3 consists of 15 residues. Note on this clonotype: Its antigen remains unidentified.

The V and J genes are TRBV12-3 or TRBV12-4 and TRBJ2-7; D may be TRBD1 (5 bases). This clonotype was obtained from a male donor with ankylosing spondylitis. The sample was synovial fluid, either unsorted or a sorted T cell fraction (not recorded which). The CDR3 loop is CASGAGMPSSYEQYF. For the CDR3, the DNA is TGTGCCAGCGGGGCAGGGATGCCCTCCTCCTACGAGCAGTACTTC.